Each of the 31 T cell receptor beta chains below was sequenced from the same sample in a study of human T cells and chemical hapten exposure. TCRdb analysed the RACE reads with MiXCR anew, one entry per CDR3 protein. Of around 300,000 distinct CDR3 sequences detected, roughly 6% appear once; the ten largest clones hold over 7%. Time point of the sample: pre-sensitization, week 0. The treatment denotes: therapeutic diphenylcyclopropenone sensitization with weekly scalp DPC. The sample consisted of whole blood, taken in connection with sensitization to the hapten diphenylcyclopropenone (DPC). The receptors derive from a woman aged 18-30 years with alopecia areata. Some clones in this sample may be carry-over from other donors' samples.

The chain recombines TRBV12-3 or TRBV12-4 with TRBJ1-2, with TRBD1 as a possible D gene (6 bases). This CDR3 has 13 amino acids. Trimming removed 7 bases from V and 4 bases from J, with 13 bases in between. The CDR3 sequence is CASTLGGLYGYTF. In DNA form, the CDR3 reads TGTGCCAGCACTCTAGGGGGGCTCTATGGCTACACCTTC.

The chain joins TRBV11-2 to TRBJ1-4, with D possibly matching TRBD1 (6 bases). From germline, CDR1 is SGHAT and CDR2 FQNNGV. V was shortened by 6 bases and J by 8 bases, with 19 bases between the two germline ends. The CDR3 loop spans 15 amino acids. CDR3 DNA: TGTGCCAGCAGTTTTTCCGGGACACTCCCCGAAAAACTGTTTTTT. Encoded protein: CASSFSGTLPEKLFF.

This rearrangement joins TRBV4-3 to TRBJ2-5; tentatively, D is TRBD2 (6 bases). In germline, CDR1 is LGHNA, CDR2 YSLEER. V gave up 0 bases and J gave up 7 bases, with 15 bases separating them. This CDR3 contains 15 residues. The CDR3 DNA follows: TGCGCCAGCAGCCAAGATATAATGGCCGGGGGGACCCAGTACTTC. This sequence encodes CASSQDIMAGGTQYF.

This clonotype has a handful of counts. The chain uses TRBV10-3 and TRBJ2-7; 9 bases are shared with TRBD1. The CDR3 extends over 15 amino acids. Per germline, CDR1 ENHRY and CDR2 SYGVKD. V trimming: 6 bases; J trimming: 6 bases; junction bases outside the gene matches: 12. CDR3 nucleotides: TGTGCCATCAGGGCAACCGGGACAGGGTCACTCGAGCAGTACTTC. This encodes CAIRATGTGSLEQYF.

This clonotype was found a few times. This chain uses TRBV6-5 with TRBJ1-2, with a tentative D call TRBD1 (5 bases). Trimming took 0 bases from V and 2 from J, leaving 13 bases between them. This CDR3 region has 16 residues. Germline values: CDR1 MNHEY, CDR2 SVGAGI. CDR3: CASSYSMDGANYGYTF. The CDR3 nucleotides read TGTGCCAGCAGTTACTCGATGGACGGGGCGAACTATGGCTACACCTTC.

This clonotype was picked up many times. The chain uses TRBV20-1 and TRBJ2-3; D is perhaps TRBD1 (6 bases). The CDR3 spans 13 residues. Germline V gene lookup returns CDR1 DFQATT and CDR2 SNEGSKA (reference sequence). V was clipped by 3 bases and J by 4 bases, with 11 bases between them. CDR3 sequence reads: CSASGGRADTQYF. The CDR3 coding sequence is TGCAGTGCTAGTGGGGGCAGGGCAGATACGCAGTATTTT.

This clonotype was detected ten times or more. The CDR3 reads CASSPTRSTDTQYF. DNA for the CDR3: TGTGCCAGCTCACCAACTAGAAGCACAGATACGCAGTATTTT. The J gene is TRBJ2-3, the V gene TRBV18; a possible D gene is TRBD2 (5 bases). This CDR3 comprises 14 residues. V was clipped by 2 bases and J by 0 bases, with 6 bases between them. The V gene's germline CDR1 is KGHSH and CDR2 LQKENI.

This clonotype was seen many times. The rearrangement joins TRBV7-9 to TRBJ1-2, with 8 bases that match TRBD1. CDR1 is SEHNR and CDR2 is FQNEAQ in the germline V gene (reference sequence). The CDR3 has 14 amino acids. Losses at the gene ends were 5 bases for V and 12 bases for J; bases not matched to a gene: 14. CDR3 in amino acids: CASSPGQVGWWDTF. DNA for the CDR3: TGTGCCAGCAGCCCGGGACAGGTCGGTTGGTGGGACACCTTC.

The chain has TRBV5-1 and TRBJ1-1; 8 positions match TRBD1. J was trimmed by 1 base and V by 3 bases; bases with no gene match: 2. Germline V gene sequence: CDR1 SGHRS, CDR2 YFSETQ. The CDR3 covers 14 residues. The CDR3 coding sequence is TGCGCCAGCAGCTATCAGGGGGCGAACACTGAAGCTTTCTTT. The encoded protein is CASSYQGANTEAFF.

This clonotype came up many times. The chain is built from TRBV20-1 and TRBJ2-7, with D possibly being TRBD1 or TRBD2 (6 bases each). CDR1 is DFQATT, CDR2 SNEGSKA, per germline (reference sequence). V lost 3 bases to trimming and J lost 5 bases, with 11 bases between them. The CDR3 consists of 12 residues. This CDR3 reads CSASRRGDEQYF. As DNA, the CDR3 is TGCAGTGCTAGTAGGAGGGGGGACGAGCAGTACTTC.

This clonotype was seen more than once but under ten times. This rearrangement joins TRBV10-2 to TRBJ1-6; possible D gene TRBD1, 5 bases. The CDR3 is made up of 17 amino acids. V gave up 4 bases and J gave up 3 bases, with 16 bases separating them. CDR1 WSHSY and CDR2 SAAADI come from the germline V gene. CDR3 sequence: CASSGLGRSFYNSPLHF. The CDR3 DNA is TGCGCCAGCAGTGGATTGGGACGGAGCTTCTATAATTCACCCCTCCACTTT.

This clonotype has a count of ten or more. The DNA of the CDR3 is TGCGCCAGCAGCCAAGCCACGACAGAGCGCTATGGCTACACCTTC. Translating it yields CASSQATTERYGYTF. The chain is built from TRBV4-1 and TRBJ1-2, with D possibly matching TRBD1 (5 bases). Germline V gene data show CDR1 as MGHRA and CDR2 as YSYEKL. Trimming left V 1 base short and J 4 bases short, with 13 bases between. CDR3 size: 15 residues.

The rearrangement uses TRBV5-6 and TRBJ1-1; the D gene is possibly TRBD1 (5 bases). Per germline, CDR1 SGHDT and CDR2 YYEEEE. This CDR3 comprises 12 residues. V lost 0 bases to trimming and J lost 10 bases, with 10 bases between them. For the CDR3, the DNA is TGTGCCAGCAGCTTGGGCGACAGCCGAGCTTTCTTT. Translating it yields CASSLGDSRAFF.

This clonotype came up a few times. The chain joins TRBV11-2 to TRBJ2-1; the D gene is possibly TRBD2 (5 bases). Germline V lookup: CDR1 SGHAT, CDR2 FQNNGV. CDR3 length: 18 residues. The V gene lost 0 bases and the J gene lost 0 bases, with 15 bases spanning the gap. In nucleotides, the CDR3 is TGTGCCAGCAGCTTAGATCCCCTAACGGGGAGCTCCTACAATGAGCAGTTCTTC. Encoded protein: CASSLDPLTGSSYNEQFF.

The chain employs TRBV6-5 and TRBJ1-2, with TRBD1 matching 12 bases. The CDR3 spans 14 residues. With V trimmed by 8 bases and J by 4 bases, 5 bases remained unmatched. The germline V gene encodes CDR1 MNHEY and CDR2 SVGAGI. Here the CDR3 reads CASVPGQGAYGYTF. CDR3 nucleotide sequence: TGTGCCAGCGTACCGGGACAGGGGGCCTATGGCTACACCTTC.

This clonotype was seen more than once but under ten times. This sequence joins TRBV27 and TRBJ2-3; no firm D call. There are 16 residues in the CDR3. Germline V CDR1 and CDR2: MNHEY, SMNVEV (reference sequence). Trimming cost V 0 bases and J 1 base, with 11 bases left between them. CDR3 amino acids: CASSLSGQPRTDTQYF. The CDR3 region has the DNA TGTGCCAGCAGTTTATCAGGGCAGCCCCGCACAGATACGCAGTATTTT.

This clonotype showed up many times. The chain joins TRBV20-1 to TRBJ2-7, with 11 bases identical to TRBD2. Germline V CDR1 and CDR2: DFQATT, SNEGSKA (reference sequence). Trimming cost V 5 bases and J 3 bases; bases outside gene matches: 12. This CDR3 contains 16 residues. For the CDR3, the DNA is TGCAGTGCTGCCAGCCGTAGCGGGGGGGAGCTCTACGAGCAGTACTTC. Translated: CSAASRSGGELYEQYF.

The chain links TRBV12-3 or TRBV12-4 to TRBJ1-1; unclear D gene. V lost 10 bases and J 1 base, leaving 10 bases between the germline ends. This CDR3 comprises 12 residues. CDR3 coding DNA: TGTGCCACTGGGGAAGGGAACACTGAAGCTTTCTTT. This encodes CATGEGNTEAFF.

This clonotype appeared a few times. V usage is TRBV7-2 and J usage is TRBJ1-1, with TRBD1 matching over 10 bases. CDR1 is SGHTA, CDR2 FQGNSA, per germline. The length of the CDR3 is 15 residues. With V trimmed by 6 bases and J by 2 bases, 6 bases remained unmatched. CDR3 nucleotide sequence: TGTGCCAGCAGATATCGACAGGGGGCTAACACTGAAGCTTTCTTT. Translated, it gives CASRYRQGANTEAFF.

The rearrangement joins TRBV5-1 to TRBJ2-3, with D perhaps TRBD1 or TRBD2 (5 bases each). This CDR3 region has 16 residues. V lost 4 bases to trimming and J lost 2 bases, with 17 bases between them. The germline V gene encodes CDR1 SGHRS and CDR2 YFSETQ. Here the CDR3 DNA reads TGCGCCAGCAGCCTAAGGGGACCTCAGCTCACAGATACGCAGTATTTT. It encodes CASSLRGPQLTDTQYF. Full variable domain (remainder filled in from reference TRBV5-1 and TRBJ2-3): KAGVTQTPRYLIKTRGQQVTLSCSPISGHRSVSWYQQTPGQGLQFLFEYFSETQRNKGNFPGRFSGRQFSNSRSEMNVSTLELGDSALYLCASSLRGPQLTDTQYFGPGTRLTVL.

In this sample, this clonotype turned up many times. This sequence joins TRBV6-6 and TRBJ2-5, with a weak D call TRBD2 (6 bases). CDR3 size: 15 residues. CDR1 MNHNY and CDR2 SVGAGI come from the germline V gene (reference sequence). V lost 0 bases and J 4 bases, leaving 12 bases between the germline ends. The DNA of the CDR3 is TGTGCCAGCAGTTACTCGCAGGAGGGAGGAGAGACCCAGTACTTC. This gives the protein CASSYSQEGGETQYF.

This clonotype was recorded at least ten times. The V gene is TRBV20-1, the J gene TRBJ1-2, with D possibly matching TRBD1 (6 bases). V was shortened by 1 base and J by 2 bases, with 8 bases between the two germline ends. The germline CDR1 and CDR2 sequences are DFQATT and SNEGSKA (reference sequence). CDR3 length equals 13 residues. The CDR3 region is CSARATGNYGYTF. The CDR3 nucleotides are TGCAGTGCTAGAGCAACAGGGAACTATGGCTACACCTTC.

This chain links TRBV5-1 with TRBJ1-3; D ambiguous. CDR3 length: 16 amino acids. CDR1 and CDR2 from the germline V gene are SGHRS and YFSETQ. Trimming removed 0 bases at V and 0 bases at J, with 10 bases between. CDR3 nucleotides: TGCGCCAGCAGCTTGGCCGGCACCTACTCTGGAAACACCATATATTTT. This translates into CASSLAGTYSGNTIYF.

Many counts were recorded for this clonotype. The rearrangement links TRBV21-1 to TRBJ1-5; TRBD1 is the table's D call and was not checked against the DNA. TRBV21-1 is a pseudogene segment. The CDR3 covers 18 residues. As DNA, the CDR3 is TGTGCCAGCAGCAAAATATGGAGTCCAGGGGGCGAATATCAGCCCCAGCATTTT. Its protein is CASSKIWSPGGEYQPQHF.

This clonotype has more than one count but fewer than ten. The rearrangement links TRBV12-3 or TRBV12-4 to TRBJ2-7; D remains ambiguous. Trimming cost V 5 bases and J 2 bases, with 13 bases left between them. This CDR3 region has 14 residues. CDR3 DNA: TGTGCCAGCAGTCTAATTCAGGAGCCCTACGAGCAGTACTTC. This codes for CASSLIQEPYEQYF.

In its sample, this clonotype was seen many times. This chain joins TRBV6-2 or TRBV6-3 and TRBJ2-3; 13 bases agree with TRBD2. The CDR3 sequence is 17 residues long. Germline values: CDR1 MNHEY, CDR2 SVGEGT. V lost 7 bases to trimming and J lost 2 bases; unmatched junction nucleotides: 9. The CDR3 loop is CASMGLAGRKFTDTQYF. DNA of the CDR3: TGTGCCAGCATGGGACTAGCGGGACGGAAATTCACAGATACGCAGTATTTT.

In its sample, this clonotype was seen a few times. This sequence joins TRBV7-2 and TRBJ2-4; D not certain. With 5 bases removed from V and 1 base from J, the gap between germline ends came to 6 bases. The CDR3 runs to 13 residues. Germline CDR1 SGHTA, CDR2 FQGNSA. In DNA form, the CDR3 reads TGTGCCAGCAGCCAAGTGGCCAAAAACATTCAGTACTTC. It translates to CASSQVAKNIQYF.

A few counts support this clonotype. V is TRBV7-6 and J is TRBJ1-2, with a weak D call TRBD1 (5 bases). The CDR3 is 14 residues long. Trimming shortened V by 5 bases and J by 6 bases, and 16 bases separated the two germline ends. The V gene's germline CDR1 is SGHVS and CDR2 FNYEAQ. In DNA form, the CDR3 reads TGTGCCAGCAGCCCCCAGGGCTCGAGTAATGGCTACACCTTC. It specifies CASSPQGSSNGYTF.

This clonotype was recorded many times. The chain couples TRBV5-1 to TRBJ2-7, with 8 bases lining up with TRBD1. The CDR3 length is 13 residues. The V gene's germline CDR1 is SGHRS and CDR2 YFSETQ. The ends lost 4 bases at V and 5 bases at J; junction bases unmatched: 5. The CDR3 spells CASSPDRVHEQYF. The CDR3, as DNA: TGCGCCAGCAGCCCGGACAGGGTCCACGAGCAGTACTTC.

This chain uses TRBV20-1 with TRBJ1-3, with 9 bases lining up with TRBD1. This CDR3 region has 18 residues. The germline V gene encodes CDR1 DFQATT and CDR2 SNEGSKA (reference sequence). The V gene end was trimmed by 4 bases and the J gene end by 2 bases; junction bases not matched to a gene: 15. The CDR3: CSAKGPGQGVSPGNTIYF. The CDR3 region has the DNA TGCAGTGCTAAGGGACCGGGACAGGGAGTTTCGCCTGGAAACACCATATATTTT.

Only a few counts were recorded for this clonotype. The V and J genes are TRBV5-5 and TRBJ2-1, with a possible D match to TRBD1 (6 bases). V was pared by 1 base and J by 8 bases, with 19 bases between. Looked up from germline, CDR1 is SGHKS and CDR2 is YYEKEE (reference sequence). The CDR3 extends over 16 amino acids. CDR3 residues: CASSLWPPGAEDEQFF. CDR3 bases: TGTGCCAGCAGCTTGTGGCCCCCAGGGGCCGAGGATGAGCAGTTCTTC.